The rows below give T cell receptor beta chains drawn from one sample of a study of T cell responses to AZD1222 COVID-19 vaccine. The data were produced by immunoSEQ multiplex PCR, yet TCRdb's version contains in-frame clones alone and is incomplete. The table records 85,000 to 130,000 clones, about 89% of them present only once. The specimen comprised peripheral blood, sampled on day 0 of AZD1222 vaccination. The receptor source for this set is an adult in good health. Both conserved end residues are part of each CDR3. Each record gives: J gene, V gene, clone size, D gene, CDR3 protein, CDR3 DNA. The D gene is left open where the match is weak. Clone sizes are given selectively: once, few, many, or a class where the clone is expanded.

J gene: TRBJ2-2
V gene: TRBV27
clone size: -
D gene: -
CDR3 protein: CASRWQGRASTGELFF
CDR3 DNA: TGTGCCAGCAGGTGGCAGGGGCGGGCCTCCACCGGGGAGCTGTTTTTT

J gene: TRBJ2-3
V gene: TRBV10-2
clone size: -
D gene: TRBD1
CDR3 protein: CASRDHRGRADTQYF
CDR3 DNA: TGCGCCAGCAGGGACCACAGGGGGCGAGCAGATACGCAGTATTTT

J gene: TRBJ2-7
V gene: TRBV5-1
clone size: -
D gene: -
CDR3 protein: CASSLTTDEQYF
CDR3 DNA: TGCGCCAGCAGCTTAACAACGGACGAGCAGTACTTC

J gene: TRBJ2-1
V gene: TRBV6-4
clone size: -
D gene: -
CDR3 protein: CASSDSLAVSSYNEQFF
CDR3 DNA: TGTGCCAGCAGTGACTCGCTCGCAGTAAGCTCCTACAATGAGCAGTTCTTC

J gene: TRBJ2-1
V gene: TRBV7-2
clone size: -
D gene: TRBD1
CDR3 protein: CASSSAYRGGNEQFF
CDR3 DNA: TGTGCCAGCAGCTCCGCCTACAGGGGCGGGAATGAGCAGTTCTTC

J gene: TRBJ2-7
V gene: TRBV19
clone size: -
D gene: TRBD1
CDR3 protein: CASSRPGGYEQYF
CDR3 DNA: TGTGCCAGTAGTAGGCCAGGGGGCTACGAGCAGTACTTC

J gene: TRBJ2-7
V gene: TRBV6-6
clone size: -
D gene: TRBD2
CDR3 protein: CASGGTSERGRGEQYF
CDR3 DNA: TGTGCCAGCGGGGGGACTAGCGAAAGGGGGCGCGGCGAGCAGTACTTC

J gene: TRBJ1-5
V gene: TRBV19
clone size: -
D gene: -
CDR3 protein: CASRMNSNQPQHF
CDR3 DNA: TGTGCCAGTAGAATGAATAGCAATCAGCCCCAGCATTTT

J gene: TRBJ1-5
V gene: TRBV9
clone size: -
D gene: -
CDR3 protein: CASSVAGDADQPQHF
CDR3 DNA: TGTGCCAGCAGCGTCGCTGGGGACGCGGATCAGCCCCAGCATTTT

J gene: TRBJ2-5
V gene: TRBV6-2/TRBV6-3
clone size: -
D gene: TRBD2
CDR3 protein: CASSYSEREGRRTQYF
CDR3 DNA: TGTGCCAGCAGTTACTCGGAACGGGAGGGCCGACGGACCCAGTACTTC

J gene: TRBJ2-5
V gene: TRBV4-1
clone size: -
D gene: TRBD2
CDR3 protein: CASSQDPAGLSSGRASRETQYF
CDR3 DNA: TGCGCCAGCAGCCAAGATCCCGCGGGACTGTCAAGCGGGAGGGCCTCTCGGGAGACCCAGTACTTC

J gene: TRBJ1-2
V gene: TRBV28
clone size: -
D gene: TRBD1
CDR3 protein: CASSLKRTGLYYGYTF
CDR3 DNA: TGTGCCAGCAGTTTAAAACGGACAGGGTTATACTATGGCTACACCTTC

J gene: TRBJ1-2
V gene: TRBV21-1
clone size: -
D gene: -
CDR3 protein: CASSKGRGGNYGYTF
CDR3 DNA: TGTGCCAGCAGCAAAGGGAGGGGCGGTAACTATGGCTACACCTTC

J gene: TRBJ2-1
V gene: TRBV9
clone size: once
D gene: TRBD2
CDR3 protein: CASSVGEGLATRAQFF
CDR3 DNA: TGTGCCAGCAGCGTAGGGGAGGGACTAGCGACCCGAGCGCAGTTCTTC

J gene: TRBJ1-5
V gene: TRBV5-6
clone size: -
D gene: TRBD1
CDR3 protein: CASSMGDRGRINQPQHF
CDR3 DNA: TGTGCCAGCAGCATGGGGGACAGGGGACGTATAAATCAGCCCCAGCATTTT

J gene: TRBJ1-3
V gene: TRBV6-1
clone size: once
D gene: -
CDR3 protein: CASSEGILSGNTIYF
CDR3 DNA: TGTGCCAGCAGTGAAGGCATCCTCTCTGGAAACACCATATATTTT

J gene: TRBJ1-1
V gene: TRBV4-2
clone size: -
D gene: -
CDR3 protein: CASSQVWENTEAFF
CDR3 DNA: TGTGCCAGCAGCCAAGTTTGGGAGAACACTGAAGCTTTCTTT

J gene: TRBJ1-4
V gene: TRBV2
clone size: -
D gene: TRBD1
CDR3 protein: CASQQGASEKLFF
CDR3 DNA: TGTGCCAGCCAACAGGGGGCGAGTGAAAAACTGTTTTTT

J gene: TRBJ1-2
V gene: TRBV10-3
clone size: -
D gene: TRBD1
CDR3 protein: CAISGRGHYGYTF
CDR3 DNA: TGTGCCATCAGTGGCAGGGGGCACTATGGCTACACCTTC

J gene: TRBJ1-6
V gene: TRBV6-5
clone size: -
D gene: TRBD1
CDR3 protein: CASGRGRGLASPLHF
CDR3 DNA: TGTGCCAGCGGCCGGGGCAGGGGGCTGGCATCACCCCTCCACTTT

J gene: TRBJ2-7
V gene: TRBV30
clone size: -
D gene: TRBD2
CDR3 protein: CAWSVLAGGRAGYEQYF
CDR3 DNA: TGTGCCTGGAGTGTTCTAGCGGGCGGGAGGGCCGGCTACGAGCAGTACTTC

J gene: TRBJ1-4
V gene: TRBV2
clone size: few
D gene: TRBD1
CDR3 protein: CASGRQGLKAEKLFF
CDR3 DNA: TGTGCCAGCGGCAGACAGGGGTTGAAGGCGGAAAAACTGTTTTTT

J gene: TRBJ2-1
V gene: TRBV19
clone size: few
D gene: -
CDR3 protein: CASSIDAGREQFF
CDR3 DNA: TGTGCCAGTAGTATAGATGCGGGTCGGGAGCAGTTCTTC

J gene: TRBJ1-5
V gene: TRBV30
clone size: -
D gene: -
CDR3 protein: CAWSLEGLFSQPQHF
CDR3 DNA: TGTGCCTGGAGTCTTGAGGGTTTGTTTTCTCAGCCCCAGCATTTT

J gene: TRBJ2-1
V gene: TRBV7-9
clone size: -
D gene: -
CDR3 protein: CASSLVPYGYEQFF
CDR3 DNA: TGTGCCAGCAGCTTAGTACCCTACGGATATGAGCAGTTCTTC

J gene: TRBJ2-7
V gene: TRBV3-1/TRBV3-2
clone size: -
D gene: -
CDR3 protein: CASSQDLLMVEQYF
CDR3 DNA: TGTGCCAGCAGCCAAGACCTCCTAATGGTCGAGCAGTACTTC

J gene: TRBJ1-4
V gene: TRBV18
clone size: -
D gene: TRBD1
CDR3 protein: CASSPNRGRNEKLFF
CDR3 DNA: TGTGCCAGCTCACCAAACAGGGGTCGGAATGAAAAACTGTTTTTT

J gene: TRBJ1-6
V gene: TRBV12-3/TRBV12-4
clone size: once
D gene: -
CDR3 protein: CASAIGWNSPLHF
CDR3 DNA: TGTGCCAGCGCGATCGGGTGGAATTCACCCCTCCACTTT

J gene: TRBJ1-3
V gene: TRBV2
clone size: -
D gene: TRBD1
CDR3 protein: CASSLLPGQGSRNTIYF
CDR3 DNA: TGTGCCAGCAGCTTATTACCGGGACAGGGGTCACGAAACACCATATATTTT

J gene: TRBJ2-1
V gene: TRBV28
clone size: -
D gene: TRBD2
CDR3 protein: CASSPQAGGRRYEQFF
CDR3 DNA: TGTGCCAGCAGTCCACAAGCGGGGGGGCGAAGGTATGAGCAGTTCTTC

J gene: TRBJ2-3
V gene: TRBV7-9
clone size: -
D gene: -
CDR3 protein: CAQGQRTSTDTQYF
CDR3 DNA: TGTGCTCAAGGGCAGCGGACCAGCACAGATACGCAGTATTTT

J gene: TRBJ2-3
V gene: TRBV24-1
clone size: -
D gene: -
CDR3 protein: CATSEPPSGTQYF
CDR3 DNA: TGTGCCACCAGTGAACCCCCCTCTGGTACGCAGTATTTT

J gene: TRBJ1-1
V gene: TRBV7-9
clone size: -
D gene: -
CDR3 protein: CASSLRGGPGHTEAFF
CDR3 DNA: TGTGCCAGCAGCTTAAGGGGTGGCCCTGGGCACACTGAAGCTTTCTTT

J gene: TRBJ2-1
V gene: TRBV7-2
clone size: -
D gene: -
CDR3 protein: CASSLSGEQFF
CDR3 DNA: TGTGCCAGCAGCTTAAGTGGGGAGCAGTTCTTC

J gene: TRBJ2-5
V gene: TRBV29-1
clone size: -
D gene: TRBD2
CDR3 protein: CSVEIPLAGQETQYF
CDR3 DNA: TGCAGCGTTGAAATCCCCCTAGCGGGGCAAGAGACCCAGTACTTC

J gene: TRBJ1-2
V gene: TRBV27
clone size: -
D gene: -
CDR3 protein: CASSYSTGRDGYTF
CDR3 DNA: TGTGCCAGCAGCTACAGTACAGGACGGGATGGCTACACCTTC

J gene: TRBJ1-6
V gene: TRBV6-5
clone size: -
D gene: TRBD1
CDR3 protein: CASSYSGTGVNSPLHF
CDR3 DNA: TGTGCCAGCAGTTACTCCGGGACAGGGGTTAATTCACCCCTCCACTTT

J gene: TRBJ2-4
V gene: TRBV4-1
clone size: -
D gene: TRBD2
CDR3 protein: CASSRYMTSGGADAKNIQYF
CDR3 DNA: TGCGCCAGCAGCCGATACATGACTAGCGGGGGGGCCGACGCCAAAAACATTCAGTACTTC

J gene: TRBJ2-3
V gene: TRBV29-1
clone size: -
D gene: TRBD2
CDR3 protein: CSVDPRGVGTDTQYF
CDR3 DNA: TGCAGCGTTGACCCCCGGGGGGTAGGGACAGATACGCAGTATTTT

J gene: TRBJ1-2
V gene: TRBV6-6
clone size: -
D gene: -
CDR3 protein: CAIRLLDGYTF
CDR3 DNA: TGTGCCATCCGACTCCTGGATGGCTACACCTTC

J gene: TRBJ2-3
V gene: TRBV28
clone size: -
D gene: TRBD2
CDR3 protein: CASSPEVAGAPDTQYF
CDR3 DNA: TGTGCCAGCAGCCCTGAGGTAGCGGGAGCCCCAGATACGCAGTATTTT

J gene: TRBJ2-5
V gene: TRBV10-2
clone size: -
D gene: TRBD2
CDR3 protein: CASSEGGGTSQYF
CDR3 DNA: TGCGCCAGCAGCGAGGGAGGGGGGACTAGTCAGTACTTC

J gene: TRBJ2-7
V gene: TRBV5-1
clone size: -
D gene: TRBD1
CDR3 protein: CASSPDRAVTNEQYF
CDR3 DNA: TGCGCCAGCAGCCCTGACAGGGCGGTCACTAACGAGCAGTACTTC

J gene: TRBJ1-4
V gene: TRBV19
clone size: -
D gene: TRBD1
CDR3 protein: CASSGGGTNEKLFF
CDR3 DNA: TGTGCCAGTAGCGGAGGGGGCACTAATGAAAAACTGTTTTTT

J gene: TRBJ2-1
V gene: TRBV9
clone size: -
D gene: -
CDR3 protein: CASSVGFPAYNEQFF
CDR3 DNA: TGTGCCAGCAGCGTTGGGTTCCCCGCGTACAATGAGCAGTTCTTC

J gene: TRBJ2-7
V gene: TRBV18
clone size: -
D gene: -
CDR3 protein: CASSPLGRTYEQYF
CDR3 DNA: TGTGCCAGCTCACCACTAGGCAGAACCTACGAGCAGTACTTC

J gene: TRBJ1-4
V gene: TRBV7-6
clone size: -
D gene: -
CDR3 protein: CASRSMGGTNEKLFF
CDR3 DNA: TGTGCCAGCAGGTCTATGGGGGGAACTAATGAAAAACTGTTTTTT

J gene: TRBJ2-5
V gene: TRBV29-1
clone size: -
D gene: -
CDR3 protein: CSVEGAETQYF
CDR3 DNA: TGCAGCGTTGAGGGGGCCGAGACCCAGTACTTC

J gene: TRBJ1-5
V gene: TRBV30
clone size: -
D gene: -
CDR3 protein: CAWSVLGDQPQHF
CDR3 DNA: TGTGCCTGGAGTGTACTCGGGGACCAGCCCCAGCATTTT

J gene: TRBJ1-2
V gene: TRBV2
clone size: -
D gene: -
CDR3 protein: CASTAGTSIYGYTF
CDR3 DNA: TGTGCCAGCACTGCCGGGACTTCTATCTATGGCTACACCTTC

J gene: TRBJ1-2
V gene: TRBV2
clone size: -
D gene: -
CDR3 protein: CASRQQANYGYTF
CDR3 DNA: TGTGCCAGCAGGCAACAGGCGAACTATGGCTACACCTTC

J gene: TRBJ1-6
V gene: TRBV4-1
clone size: -
D gene: -
CDR3 protein: CASSQEAGRVDSPLHF
CDR3 DNA: TGCGCCAGCAGCCAAGAGGCAGGGAGGGTCGATTCACCCCTCCACTTT

J gene: TRBJ2-7
V gene: TRBV27
clone size: -
D gene: -
CDR3 protein: CASSLVRSSYEQYF
CDR3 DNA: TGTGCCAGCAGTTTAGTCCGGAGCTCCTACGAGCAGTACTTC

J gene: TRBJ2-2
V gene: TRBV30
clone size: -
D gene: -
CDR3 protein: CAWSVLRGTGELFF
CDR3 DNA: TGTGCCTGGAGTGTACTCAGGGGTACCGGGGAGCTGTTTTTT

J gene: TRBJ2-7
V gene: TRBV2
clone size: -
D gene: -
CDR3 protein: CASSGRVSYEQYF
CDR3 DNA: TGTGCCAGCAGTGGGCGGGTCTCCTACGAGCAGTACTTC